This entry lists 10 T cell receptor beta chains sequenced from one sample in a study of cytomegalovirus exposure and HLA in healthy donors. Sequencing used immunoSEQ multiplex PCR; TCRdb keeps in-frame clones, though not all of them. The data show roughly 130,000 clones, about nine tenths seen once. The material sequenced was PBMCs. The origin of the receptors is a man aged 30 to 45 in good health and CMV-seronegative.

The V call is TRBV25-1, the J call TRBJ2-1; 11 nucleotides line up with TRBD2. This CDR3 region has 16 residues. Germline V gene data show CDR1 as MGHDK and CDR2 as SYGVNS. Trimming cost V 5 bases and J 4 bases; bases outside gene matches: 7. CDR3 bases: TGTGCCAGCAGTACCACCCTAGCGGGAGGATACAATGAGCAGTTCTTC. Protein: CASSTTLAGGYNEQFF.

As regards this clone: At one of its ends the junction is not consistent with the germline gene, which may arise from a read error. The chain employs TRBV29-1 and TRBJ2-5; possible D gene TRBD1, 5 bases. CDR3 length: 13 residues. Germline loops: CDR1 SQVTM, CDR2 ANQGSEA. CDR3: CSGELQGQETQYF. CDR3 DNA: TGCAGCGGTGAACTTCAGGGACAAGAGACCCAGTACTTC.

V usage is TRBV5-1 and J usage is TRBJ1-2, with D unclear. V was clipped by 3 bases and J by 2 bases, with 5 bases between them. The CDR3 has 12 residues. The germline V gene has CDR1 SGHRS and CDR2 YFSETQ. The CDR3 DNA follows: TGCGCCAGCAGCTCCCAGAACTATGGCTACACCTTC. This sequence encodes CASSSQNYGYTF.

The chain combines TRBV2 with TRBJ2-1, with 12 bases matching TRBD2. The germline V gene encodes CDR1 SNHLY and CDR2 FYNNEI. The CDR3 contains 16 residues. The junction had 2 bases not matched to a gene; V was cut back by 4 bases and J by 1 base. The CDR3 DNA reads TGTGCCAGCAGTGGCACTAGCGGGAGGTCCTACAATGAGCAGTTCTTC. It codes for CASSGTSGRSYNEQFF.

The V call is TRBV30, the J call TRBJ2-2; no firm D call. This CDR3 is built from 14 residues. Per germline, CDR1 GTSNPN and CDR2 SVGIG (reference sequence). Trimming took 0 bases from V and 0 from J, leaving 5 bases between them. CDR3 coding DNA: TGTGCCTGGAGTGTAGCGTCGAACACCGGGGAGCTGTTTTTT. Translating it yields CAWSVASNTGELFF.

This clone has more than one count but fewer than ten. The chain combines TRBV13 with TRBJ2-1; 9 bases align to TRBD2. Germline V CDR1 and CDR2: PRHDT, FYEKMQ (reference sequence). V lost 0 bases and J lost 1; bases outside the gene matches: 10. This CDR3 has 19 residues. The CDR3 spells CASSLGASGISLSYNEQFF. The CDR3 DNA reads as TGTGCCAGCAGCTTAGGGGCTAGCGGGATCTCATTGTCCTACAATGAGCAGTTCTTC.

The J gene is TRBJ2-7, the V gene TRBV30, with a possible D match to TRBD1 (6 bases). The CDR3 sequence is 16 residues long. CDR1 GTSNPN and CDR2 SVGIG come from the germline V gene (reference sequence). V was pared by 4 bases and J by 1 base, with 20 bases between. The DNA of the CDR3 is TGTGCCTGGACAAGCCTGGGTCAGGGGAGTTCCTACGAGCAGTACTTC. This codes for CAWTSLGQGSSYEQYF.

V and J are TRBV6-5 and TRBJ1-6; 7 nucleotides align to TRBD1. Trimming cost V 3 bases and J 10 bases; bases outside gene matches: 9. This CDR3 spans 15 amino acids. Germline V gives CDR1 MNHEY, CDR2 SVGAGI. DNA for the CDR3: TGTGCCAGCAGTTATCTAACCCCAGGGGGGTCACCCCTCCACTTT. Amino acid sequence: CASSYLTPGGSPLHF.

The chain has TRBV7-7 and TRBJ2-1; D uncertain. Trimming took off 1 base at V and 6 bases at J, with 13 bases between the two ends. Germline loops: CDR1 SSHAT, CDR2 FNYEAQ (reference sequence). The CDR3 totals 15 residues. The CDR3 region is CASSLGRSGRNEQFF. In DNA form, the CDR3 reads TGTGCCAGCAGCTTAGGTCGTAGTGGGCGCAATGAGCAGTTCTTC.

The CDR3 spells CASSWNSGDNEQFF. The CDR3 bases are TGTGCCAGCAGCTGGAATAGCGGAGACAATGAGCAGTTCTTC. The chain carries TRBV11-3 and TRBJ2-1; tentatively, D is TRBD2 (6 bases). Trimming removed 4 bases at V and 5 bases at J, with 12 bases between. Per the germline V gene, CDR1 is SGHNT and CDR2 is YENEEA. There are 14 residues in the CDR3.